The sequence of this T cell receptor beta chain was determined in a study of blood T cell repertoires in COVID-19. Overall study: The samples span acute and convalescent COVID-19 from the United States, Italy and Spain. T cells, B-cell-depleted T cells, or PBMCs supplied cDNA or gDNA.

Authors' data handling: Reference gene primer amplification in the assay estimated nucleated cell counts. Profiling relied on immunoSEQ multiplex PCR, and the TCRdb table lists in-frame clones only, not all of them. V and J calls and clone size follow that table, whereas D and trimming were derived from the DNA. Among about 440,000 clones listed, more than 70% were seen once. Seattle-derived patients entered the study during active infection and were followed longitudinally. The sequenced sample was peripheral blood. The receptor's source is a woman between 45 and 65 years old with COVID-19, enrolled during active disease.

The CDR3 DNA reads TGTGCCAGCAGCGCCGGGAGTCCCGGGGAGCTGTTTTTT. This encodes CASSAGSPGELFF. The chain uses TRBV9 and TRBJ2-2; possible D gene TRBD2, 6 bases. The CDR3 spans 13 residues. CDR1 and CDR2 (germline): SGDLS, YYNGEE. Trimming pared 3 bases from V and 6 bases from J, leaving 9 bases between.